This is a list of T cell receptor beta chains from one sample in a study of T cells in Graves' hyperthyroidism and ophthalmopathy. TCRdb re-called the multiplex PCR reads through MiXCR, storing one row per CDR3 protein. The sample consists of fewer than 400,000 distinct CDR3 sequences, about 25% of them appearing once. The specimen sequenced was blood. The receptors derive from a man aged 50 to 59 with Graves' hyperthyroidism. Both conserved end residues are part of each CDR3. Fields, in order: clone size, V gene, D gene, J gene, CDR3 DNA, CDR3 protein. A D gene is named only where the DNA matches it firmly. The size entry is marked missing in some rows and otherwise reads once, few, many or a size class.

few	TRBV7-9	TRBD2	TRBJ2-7	TGTGCCAGCAGCTTAGTTAGCGGGAGTGACTACGAGCAGTACTTC	CASSLVSGSDYEQYF
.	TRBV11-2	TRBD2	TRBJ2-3	TGTGCCAGCAGCTCCCCGGGGGGGGGAAAGGGGGTTGGAGATACGCAGTATTTT	CASSSPGGGKGVGDTQYF
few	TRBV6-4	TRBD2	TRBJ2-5	TGTGCCAGGCTTGCTGGACTAGCGAGGCAGACCCAGTACTTC	CARLAGLARQTQYF
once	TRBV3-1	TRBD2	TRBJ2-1	TGTGCCAGCAGCCAAAGGTCTAGCGGGAGGACTAAGGTCGATGAGCAGTTCTTC	CASSQRSSGRTKVDEQFF
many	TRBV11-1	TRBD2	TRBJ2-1	TGTGCCAGCAGCTTAACTGGGACAGGGGGACTAGCGGGGCTCAATGAGCAGTTCTTC	CASSLTGTGGLAGLNEQFF
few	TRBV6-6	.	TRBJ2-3	TGTGCCAGCAGTTACGGACCAGTCACAGATACGCAGTATTTT	CASSYGPVTDTQYF
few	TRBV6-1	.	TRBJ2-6	TGTGCCAGCACCGAAAGGGTAACTGGGGCCAACGTCCTGACTTTC	CASTERVTGANVLTF
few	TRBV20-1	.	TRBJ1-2	TGCAGTCCGAGCAACAGGGTGAAGGGCTACACCTTC	CSPSNRVKGYTF
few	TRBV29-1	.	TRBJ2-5	TGCAGCGTTGAAAAAACAGGGCTTGGAGAGACCCAGTACTTC	CSVEKTGLGETQYF
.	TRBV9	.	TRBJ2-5	TGTGCCAGCAGCGTAGCGGCGGAATCCCAAGAGACCCAGTACTTC	CASSVAAESQETQYF
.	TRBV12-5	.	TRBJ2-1	TGTGCTAGTGGTTTGGTAAGGAGTGAGCAGTTCTTC	CASGLVRSEQFF
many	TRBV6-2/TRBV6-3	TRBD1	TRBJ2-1	TGTGCCAGCAGTGGCCCGAGGGACAGGGGAGGTGGCAATGAGCAGTTCTTC	CASSGPRDRGGGNEQFF
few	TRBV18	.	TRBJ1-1	TGTGCCAGCTCGTCCGGGACCGACACTGAAGCTTTCTTT	CASSSGTDTEAFF
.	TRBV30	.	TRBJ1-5	TGTGCCTGGAGTGTTACAGGGCCGCACAATCAGCCCCAGCATTTT	CAWSVTGPHNQPQHF
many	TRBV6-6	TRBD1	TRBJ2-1	TGTGCCAGCAGTTACCCCCCAGGGGGCCCCTACAATGAGCAGTTCTTC	CASSYPPGGPYNEQFF
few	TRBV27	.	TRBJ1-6	TGTGCCAGCAGTTCAGATCCCAAATATTCACCCCTCCACTTT	CASSSDPKYSPLHF
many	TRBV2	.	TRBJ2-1	TGTGCCACCCGGGAGTCCCCAGGAAATGAGCAGTTCTTC	CATRESPGNEQFF
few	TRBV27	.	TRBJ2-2	TGTGCCAGCAGTTGGGGTTTTAACACCGGGGAGCTGTTTTTT	CASSWGFNTGELFF
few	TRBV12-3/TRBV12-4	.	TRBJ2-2	TGTGCCAGCAGTCCCACGGGACAGAACACCGGGGAGCTGTTTTTT	CASSPTGQNTGELFF
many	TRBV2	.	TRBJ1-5	TGTGCCAGCAGTGGCCCCCAGCCCCAGCATTTT	CASSGPQPQHF
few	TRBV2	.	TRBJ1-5	TGTGCCAGCAGTGGGATACGCAATAGCAATCAGCCCCAGCATTTT	CASSGIRNSNQPQHF
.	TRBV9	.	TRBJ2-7	TGTGCCAGCAGCGTATGTTGTCAGGGGAACCACGAGCAGTACTTC	CASSVCCQGNHEQYF
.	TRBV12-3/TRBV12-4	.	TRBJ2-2	TGTGCCAGCAGTCTCGCGGGGATACGGACCGGGGAGCTGGTTTTT	CASSLAGIRTGELVF
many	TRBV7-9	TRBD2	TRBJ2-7	TGTGCCAGCAGCACACCACTAGCGGGAGCTCCCTACGAGCAGTACTTC	CASSTPLAGAPYEQYF
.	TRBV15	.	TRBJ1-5	TGTGCCACCAGCAGAGATCTGCAGCCCCAGCATTTT	CATSRDLQPQHF